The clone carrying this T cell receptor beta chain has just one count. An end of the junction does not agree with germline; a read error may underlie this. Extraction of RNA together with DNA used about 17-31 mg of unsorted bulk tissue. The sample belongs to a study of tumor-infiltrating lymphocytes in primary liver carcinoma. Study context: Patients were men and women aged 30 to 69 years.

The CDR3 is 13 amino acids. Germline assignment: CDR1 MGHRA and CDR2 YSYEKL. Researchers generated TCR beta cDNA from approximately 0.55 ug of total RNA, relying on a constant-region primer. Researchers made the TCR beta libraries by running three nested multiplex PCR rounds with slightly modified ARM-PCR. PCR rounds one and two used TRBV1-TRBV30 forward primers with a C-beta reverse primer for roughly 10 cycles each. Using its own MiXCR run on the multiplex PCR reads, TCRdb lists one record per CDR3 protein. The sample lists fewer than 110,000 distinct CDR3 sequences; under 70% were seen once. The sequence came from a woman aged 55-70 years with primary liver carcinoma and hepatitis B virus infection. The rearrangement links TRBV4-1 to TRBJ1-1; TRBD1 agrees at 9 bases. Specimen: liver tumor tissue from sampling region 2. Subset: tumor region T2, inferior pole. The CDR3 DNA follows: TGCGCTAGCAGCCAAAAGGACAGGGGTGAAGCTTTCTTT. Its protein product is CASSQKDRGEAFF.